This entry lists 25 T cell receptor beta chains sequenced from one sample in a study of Ad26.COV2.S vaccination and SARS-CoV-2 variants. The treatment is: some 20 received Ad26.COV2.S at low or high dose, single or two shots; five or six received placebo; per-sample allocation not given. Following the first vaccine or placebo injection, samples were taken on day 63. The data were produced by immunoSEQ multiplex PCR, yet TCRdb's version contains in-frame clones alone and is incomplete. The data contain about 280,000 clones, about 90% of them seen just once; the ten biggest clones take up less than 3.5%. Source: peripheral blood, taken in a trial of Ad26.COV2.S vaccine versus placebo. The receptors derive from a person aged 18-65 years who received the Ad26.COV2.S COVID-19 vaccine or a placebo.

The V and J genes are TRBV30 and TRBJ2-7; D not certain. The length of the CDR3 is 12 residues. V lost 6 bases and J 3 bases, leaving 12 bases between the germline ends. Looked up from germline, CDR1 is GTSNPN and CDR2 is SVGIG (reference sequence). CDR3 in DNA: TGTGCCTGTACAGAGCAAAACTACGAGCAGTACTTC. Translated: CACTEQNYEQYF.

This chain joins TRBV7-2 and TRBJ2-3, with D unclear. Germline CDR1 reads SGHTA; CDR2 reads FQGNSA. V gave up 7 bases and J gave up 0 bases, with 8 bases separating them. This CDR3 is built from 13 residues. This chain's CDR3 is CASMEFSTDTQYF. CDR3 nucleotides: TGTGCCAGCATGGAATTTAGCACAGATACGCAGTATTTT.

The chain couples TRBV5-1 to TRBJ1-1, with a possible D match to TRBD1 (5 bases). This CDR3 region has 14 residues. The V and J ends lost 4 bases and 0 bases respectively, with 10 bases between them. The V gene's germline CDR1 is SGHRS and CDR2 YFSETQ. In nucleotides, the CDR3 is TGCGCCAGCAGCCCCCTGACAGTGAACACTGAAGCTTTCTTT. Protein product: CASSPLTVNTEAFF.

This chain connects TRBV5-1 to TRBJ1-1; 7 nucleotides align to TRBD1. The CDR3 loop spans 16 amino acids. After removal of 4 bases from V and 4 bases from J, the junction contained 13 bases not matched to a gene. Germline V lookup: CDR1 SGHRS, CDR2 YFSETQ. The CDR3 loop reads CASSVGSGQLGTEAFF. CDR3 bases: TGCGCCAGCAGCGTGGGGTCGGGACAGCTTGGCACTGAAGCTTTCTTT.

With regard to this clone: The same CDR3 arises from other DNA sequences in this sample as well. The chain joins TRBV7-9 to TRBJ2-2, with a weak D call TRBD2 (6 bases). The CDR3 extends over 14 amino acids. The germline V gene encodes CDR1 SEHNR and CDR2 FQNEAQ (reference sequence). Trimming stripped 6 bases from V and 1 base from J, with 9 bases between. The CDR3 protein is CASSFSGNTGELFF. The CDR3 DNA reads TGTGCCAGCAGTTTTAGCGGGAACACCGGGGAGCTGTTTTTT. Full variable domain (remainder filled in from reference TRBV7-9 and TRBJ2-2): DTGVSQNPRHKITKRGQNVTFRCDPISEHNRLYWYRQTLGQGPEFLTYFQNEAQLEKSRLLSDRFSAERPKGSFSTLEIQRTEQGDSAMYLCASSFSGNTGELFFGEGSRLTVL.

The CDR3 sequence is CASSFKGSSTEAFF. The CDR3 DNA reads as TGTGCCAGCAGTTTTAAGGGCTCTTCCACTGAAGCTTTCTTT. The V call is TRBV27, the J call TRBJ1-1; D gene unclear. V was clipped by 3 bases and J by 4 bases, with 12 bases between them. CDR3 length: 14 residues. Germline CDR1 reads MNHEY; CDR2 reads SMNVEV (reference sequence).

The chain is built from TRBV6-7 and TRBJ2-7; 10 bases are shared with TRBD2. TRBV6-7 is flagged as an ORF with uncertain function. Germline trimming cut 7 bases from V and 4 bases from J; bases unmatched to any gene: 25. The CDR3 contains 20 residues. The CDR3 reads CASMVLPPSSGRATVYEQYF. DNA of the CDR3: TGTGCCAGCATGGTACTTCCCCCCTCTAGCGGGAGAGCGACGGTATACGAGCAGTACTTC.

V usage is TRBV27 and J usage is TRBJ2-5, with 10 nucleotides matching TRBD2. The CDR3 is 17 amino acids. Germline CDR1 is MNHEY and CDR2 is SMNVEV (reference sequence). Germline trimming cut 3 bases from V and 1 base from J; bases unmatched to any gene: 8. The CDR3 is CASSFLAGAYSQETQYF. CDR3 sequence (DNA): TGTGCCAGCAGTTTCCTAGCGGGGGCTTATTCCCAAGAGACCCAGTACTTC.

This clone has a handful of counts. The chain joins TRBV5-1 to TRBJ2-5; tentative D call: TRBD1 (6 bases). The CDR3 is 16 residues long. V lost 0 bases, J lost 5 bases, and 17 bases lay in between. Germline V CDR1 and CDR2: SGHRS, YFSETQ. CDR3 DNA: TGCGCCAGCAGCTTGGCCTTACAGGGCCTGGGGGAGACCCAGTACTTC. The encoded protein is CASSLALQGLGETQYF.

The chain joins TRBV25-1 to TRBJ1-1; 8 bases are a match to TRBD1. The CDR3 is made up of 14 amino acids. Germline V gene lookup returns CDR1 MGHDK and CDR2 SYGVNS. The V gene end was trimmed by 4 bases and the J gene end by 4 bases; junction bases not matched to a gene: 5. This CDR3 is CASSGQGKGTEAFF. The CDR3 bases are TGTGCCAGCAGTGGACAGGGGAAGGGCACTGAAGCTTTCTTT.

The chain combines TRBV11-2 with TRBJ1-2, with 8 bases fitting TRBD1. V gave up 2 bases and J gave up 7 bases; unmatched junction bases: 3. The CDR3 contains 13 residues. The germline CDR1 and CDR2 sequences are SGHAT and FQNNGV. The CDR3 spells CASSLNRGAGYTF. The CDR3, as DNA: TGTGCCAGCAGCTTAAACAGGGGGGCTGGCTACACCTTC. The whole variable domain, filled in from reference TRBV11-2 and TRBJ1-2, reads EAGVAQSPRYKIIEKRQSVAFWCNPISGHATLYWYQQILGQGPKLLIQFQNNGVVDDSQLPKDRFSAERLKGVDSTLKIQPAKLEDSAVYLCASSLNRGAGYTFGSGTRLTVV.

This clone has only a few counts. The genes are TRBV6-7 and TRBJ2-2; tentatively, D is TRBD1 or TRBD2 (6 bases each). Being an ORF, TRBV6-7 has a function that is uncertain. CDR3 size: 14 residues. V was pared by 9 bases and J by 3 bases, with 14 bases between. The CDR3: CARTGGRDTGELFF. The CDR3 DNA follows: TGTGCCAGGACTGGGGGGCGGGACACCGGGGAGCTGTTTTTT.

V usage is TRBV27 and J usage is TRBJ1-2; D might be TRBD1 (5 bases). Trimming removed 6 bases from V and 5 bases from J, with 16 bases in between. The CDR3 has 14 residues. Per the germline V gene, CDR1 is MNHEY and CDR2 is SMNVEV (reference sequence). CDR3: CASRDDGGGYGYTF. In nucleotides, the CDR3 is TGTGCCAGCAGGGATGACGGGGGAGGGTATGGCTACACCTTC.

The chain employs TRBV6-1 and TRBJ2-3, with TRBD2 identical over 8 bases. The CDR3 extends over 15 amino acids. V trimming: 3 bases; J trimming: 2 bases; junction bases outside the gene matches: 4. Germline V gives CDR1 MNHNS, CDR2 SASEGT. CDR3 DNA: TGTGCCAGCAGTGATTCGGGGGGGATCACAGATACGCAGTATTTT. Amino acid sequence: CASSDSGGITDTQYF.

This rearrangement joins TRBV9 to TRBJ2-1; 8 bases map to TRBD2. The CDR3 is 17 amino acids. Germline trimming cut 3 bases from V and 7 bases from J; bases unmatched to any gene: 15. The germline V gene encodes CDR1 SGDLS and CDR2 YYNGEE. The CDR3 bases are TGTGCCAGCAGCGCAACAGCCTTCAGCGGGGGTGGAAATGAGCAGTTCTTC. Protein: CASSATAFSGGGNEQFF.

V and J are TRBV6-1 and TRBJ1-6; perhaps TRBD1 as D (5 bases). V shed 1 base and J shed 7 bases, with 11 bases lying between them. The CDR3 spans 15 residues. Germline loops: CDR1 MNHNS, CDR2 SASEGT. CDR3 DNA: TGTGCCAGCAGTGAAGTTCAGGGTAGGAATTCACCCCTCCACTTT. Its translation is CASSEVQGRNSPLHF.

The chain recombines TRBV4-2 with TRBJ1-2; no firm D call. V lost 1 base to trimming and J lost 4 bases, with 7 bases between them. There are 13 residues in the CDR3. Germline V CDR1 and CDR2: LGHNA, YNFKEQ. The CDR3, as DNA: TGTGCCAGCAGCCAAGGCGGGAGCTATGGCTACACCTTC. This translates into CASSQGGSYGYTF.

The chain carries TRBV29-1 and TRBJ2-5; unclear D gene. The CDR3 covers 12 residues. Germline CDR1 SQVTM, CDR2 ANQGSEA. Trimming took 1 base from V and 2 from J, leaving 5 bases between them. The CDR3 coding sequence is TGCAGCGTTGAAGGTAATCAAGAGACCCAGTACTTC. It yields the protein CSVEGNQETQYF. Using reference TRBV29-1 and TRBJ2-5 for the parts outside the CDR3, the full variable domain is SAVISQKPSRDICQRGTSLTIQCQVDSQVTMMFWYRQQPGQSLTLIATANQGSEATYESGFVIDKFPISRPNLTFSTLTVSNMSPEDSSIYLCSVEGNQETQYFGPGTRLLVL.

This clone was observed a few times. The chain couples TRBV5-6 to TRBJ1-2; D possibly corresponds to TRBD1 (6 bases). V lost 1 base and J 5 bases, leaving 9 bases between the germline ends. Germline CDR1 SGHDT, CDR2 YYEEEE. This CDR3 contains 13 residues. The CDR3 reads CASSLLQGYGYTF. CDR3 DNA: TGTGCCAGCAGCTTGCTACAGGGATATGGCTACACCTTC.

The rearrangement joins TRBV30 to TRBJ1-5; TRBD1 might be the D (5 bases). V lost 0 bases to trimming and J lost 11 bases, with 11 bases between them. The CDR3 has 12 residues. From germline, CDR1 is GTSNPN and CDR2 SVGIG (reference sequence). CDR3 in amino acids: CAWSVGGETQHF. Written as DNA, the CDR3 is TGTGCCTGGAGTGTGGGGGGGGAGACCCAGCATTTT.

The chain employs TRBV6-5 and TRBJ1-1; TRBD1 is a possible D gene (5 bases). V gave up 4 bases and J gave up 4 bases, with 19 bases separating them. This CDR3 comprises 16 residues. Germline CDR1 MNHEY, CDR2 SVGAGI. DNA of the CDR3: TGTGCCAGCAGTTTCACTACTCCGGGGCTGGGCACTGAAGCTTTCTTT. The encoded protein is CASSFTTPGLGTEAFF.

The rearrangement uses TRBV9 and TRBJ1-2, with a weak D call TRBD1 (5 bases). The CDR3 is 15 residues long. From germline, CDR1 is SGDLS and CDR2 YYNGEE. Trimming removed 0 bases from V and 9 bases from J, with 18 bases in between. The CDR3 bases are TGTGCCAGCAGCGTAGTAGGGACGGATACTTATCGCTACACCTTC. It specifies CASSVVGTDTYRYTF.

This chain joins TRBV3-1 (or the pseudogene TRBV3-2) and TRBJ2-5, with 10 bases that match TRBD2. The CDR3 is 16 residues long. CDR1 LGHDT and CDR2 YNNKEL come from the germline V gene (reference sequence). V shed 3 bases and J 7 bases; nucleotides not matched to a gene: 11. For the CDR3, the DNA is TGTGCCAGCAGCCACCTGATTCTAGCGGGAGTTTTGACCCAGTACTTC. Translating gives CASSHLILAGVLTQYF.

The chain has TRBV30 and TRBJ2-7, with no clear D. The CDR3 has 11 amino acids. Germline V CDR1 and CDR2: GTSNPN, SVGIG (reference sequence). V dropped 2 bases and J dropped 3 bases, with 5 bases sitting between them. CDR3 region: CAWSSYYEQYF. The CDR3 DNA is TGTGCCTGGAGTTCATACTACGAGCAGTACTTC.

The chain couples TRBV5-1 to TRBJ2-6, with D unclear. The germline V gene has CDR1 SGHRS and CDR2 YFSETQ. Trimming pared 1 base from V and 3 bases from J, leaving 11 bases between. CDR3 length: 16 amino acids. CDR3 sequence: CASSLFLVNGANVLTF. The CDR3 DNA sequence: TGCGCCAGCAGCTTGTTCTTGGTAAATGGGGCCAACGTCCTGACTTTC.